These 10 T cell receptor beta chains came from one sample sequenced in a study of T cells after posttransplantation cyclophosphamide. Profiling relied on immunoSEQ multiplex PCR, and the TCRdb table lists in-frame clones only, not all of them. Singletons are absent from the sample, which has roughly 40,000 clones. The sequencing sample was made of PBMCs. These receptors were taken from a woman in her forties or fifties in good health and a related stem cell transplant donor.

This clone was seen many times. The chain recombines TRBV19 with TRBJ1-1; 9 positions match TRBD1. The V gene's germline CDR1 is LNHDA and CDR2 SQIVND (reference sequence). Trimming removed 5 bases from V and 6 bases from J; junction bases left unmatched: 13. The CDR3 spans 16 residues. The CDR3 coding sequence is TGTGCCAGTAGTCCGGGACAGGGAAGAAAGGCGGCTGAAGCTTTCTTT. This sequence encodes CASSPGQGRKAAEAFF.

Many counts were recorded for this clone. The gene calls are TRBV19 and TRBJ1-5, with a possible D match to TRBD1 (6 bases). Germline CDR1 and CDR2: LNHDA and SQIVND (reference sequence). CDR3 length: 17 residues. Trimming pared 3 bases from V and 0 bases from J, leaving 15 bases between. The CDR3 protein is CASSIRQGRSSNQPQHF. CDR3 DNA: TGTGCCAGTAGTATTAGGCAGGGGAGAAGTAGCAATCAGCCCCAGCATTTT.

This clone came up many times. The chain couples TRBV28 to TRBJ1-1, with D uncertain. V lost 11 bases and J 2 bases, leaving 9 bases between the germline ends. The V gene's germline CDR1 is MDHEN and CDR2 SYDVKM. There are 11 residues in the CDR3. CDR3 loop: CAGHVNTEAFF. The CDR3 DNA is TGTGCCGGCCATGTCAACACTGAAGCTTTCTTT.

This clone was observed at least ten times. The chain links TRBV19 to TRBJ1-1, with unresolved D. V was clipped by 5 bases and J by 4 bases, with 17 bases between them. The CDR3 runs 15 residues. Germline V lookup: CDR1 LNHDA, CDR2 SQIVND (reference sequence). The CDR3 DNA follows: TGTGCCAGTAGTTCCCTCGCAGGTAGTGGCACTGAAGCTTTCTTT. It encodes CASSSLAGSGTEAFF.

This clone was seen repeatedly, ten times or more. The chain uses TRBV5-6 and TRBJ1-6, with D perhaps TRBD1 (6 bases). The V and J ends lost 4 bases and 10 bases respectively, with 27 bases between them. Germline CDR1 SGHDT, CDR2 YYEEEE. The CDR3 length is 18 residues. Here the CDR3 reads CASSERWRGPWSGSPLHF. The CDR3 DNA is TGTGCCAGCAGCGAACGTTGGCGGGGGCCCTGGTCGGGATCACCCCTCCACTTT.

This clone was picked up many times. This rearrangement joins TRBV27 to TRBJ2-7, with TRBD2 identical over 9 bases. Germline loops: CDR1 MNHEY, CDR2 SMNVEV (reference sequence). The trim removed 7 bases at V and 4 bases at J, leaving 8 bases unmatched. The CDR3 contains 14 residues. CDR3 loop: CASTPGLAGYEQYF. CDR3 sequence (DNA): TGTGCCAGCACCCCCGGGCTAGCGGGGTACGAGCAGTACTTC.

This clone was picked up many times. V gene TRBV2 combines with J gene TRBJ1-4; D is uncertain. V was pared by 8 bases and J by 4 bases, with 11 bases between. This CDR3 region has 13 residues. CDR1 is SNHLY, CDR2 FYNNEI, per germline. The CDR3 sequence: CASVSELNEKLFF. The CDR3 bases are TGTGCCAGCGTAAGCGAGCTTAATGAAAAACTGTTTTTT.

This clone was recorded many times. The chain employs TRBV7-2 and TRBJ1-4; D is undetermined. Per the germline V gene, CDR1 is SGHTA and CDR2 is FQGNSA. V lost 2 bases to trimming and J lost 0 bases, with 7 bases between them. The CDR3 consists of 15 residues. CDR3 coding DNA: TGTGCCAGCAGCTTACAGATTTCAACTAATGAAAAACTGTTTTTT. Translating it yields CASSLQISTNEKLFF.

This clone was seen at least ten times. The chain links TRBV7-9 to TRBJ2-3; 10 bases agree with TRBD2. Trimming at V came to 1 base and at J to 2 bases, leaving 12 bases not matched to a gene. The CDR3 covers 19 residues. The germline CDR1 and CDR2 sequences are SEHNR and FQNEAQ (reference sequence). The CDR3 loop is CASSLDPLSSGGHTDTQYF. The CDR3 nucleotides are TGTGCCAGCAGCTTAGATCCCCTTTCTAGCGGGGGCCACACAGATACGCAGTATTTT.

The sample holds many counts of this clone. The genes are TRBV5-1 and TRBJ2-2; TRBD1 might be the D (6 bases). The CDR3 sequence is 15 residues long. Per germline, CDR1 SGHRS and CDR2 YFSETQ. Trimming stripped 6 bases from V and 2 bases from J, with 14 bases between. The CDR3 coding sequence is TGCGCCAGCACCAAAGGGGACACCAACACCGGGGAGCTGTTTTTT. This translates into CASTKGDTNTGELFF.